These T cell receptor beta chains were read from a single sample in a study of T cells in localized non-small cell lung cancer. Clones were sequenced by immunoSEQ multiplex PCR, and TCRdb holds only the in-frame ones, with some missing. The data show 45,000 to 60,000 clones, with over 80% seen just once and 15% to 20% held by the top ten. The material was peripheral blood, obtained before any cancer treatment. These receptors were collected from a female donor older than 55 with stage II squamous cell lung carcinoma. Both conserved end residues are part of each CDR3.

CDR3 length: 16; V gene: TRBV5-4; J gene: TRBJ2-2; CDR3 protein: CASSGAGTGGSGELFF
CDR3 length: 13; V gene: TRBV30; J gene: TRBJ1-2; CDR3 protein: CAWSHQGNYGYTF
CDR3 length: 12; V gene: TRBV25-1; J gene: TRBJ1-1; CDR3 protein: CASSERYAEAFF
CDR3 length: 14; V gene: TRBV5-1; J gene: TRBJ2-5; CDR3 protein: CASTPAGFQETQYF
CDR3 length: 12; V gene: TRBV5-1; J gene: TRBJ1-2; CDR3 protein: CASRIIGNGYTF
CDR3 length: 15; V gene: TRBV19; J gene: TRBJ2-7; CDR3 protein: CASSIPHRGRDEQYF
CDR3 length: 14; V gene: TRBV5-1; J gene: TRBJ1-1; CDR3 protein: CASSSRGGSTEAFF
CDR3 length: 15; V gene: TRBV6-5; J gene: TRBJ2-2; CDR3 protein: CASSSSSGWTGELFF
CDR3 length: 18; V gene: TRBV9; J gene: TRBJ2-7; CDR3 protein: CASSVEWSTGANFYEQYF
CDR3 length: 13; V gene: TRBV7-8; J gene: TRBJ1-2; CDR3 protein: CASSLDINYGYTF
CDR3 length: 16; V gene: TRBV5-8; J gene: TRBJ2-7; CDR3 protein: CASSVAGTGRPNEQYF
CDR3 length: 16; V gene: TRBV4-1; J gene: TRBJ2-3; CDR3 protein: CASSQDLGLAQDTQYF
CDR3 length: 16; V gene: TRBV7-3; J gene: TRBJ2-1; CDR3 protein: CASSPDGGVIGNEQFF
CDR3 length: 15; V gene: TRBV19; J gene: TRBJ1-1; CDR3 protein: CASRPPLGGGTEAFF
CDR3 length: 17; V gene: TRBV4-3; J gene: TRBJ1-3; CDR3 protein: CASSQGAGGIAGNTIYF
CDR3 length: 16; V gene: TRBV6-6; J gene: TRBJ2-7; CDR3 protein: CASTSPLGQGGNEQYF
CDR3 length: 16; V gene: TRBV7-3; J gene: TRBJ1-5; CDR3 protein: CASSLAAWTADQPQHF
CDR3 length: 15; V gene: TRBV12-5; J gene: TRBJ1-5; CDR3 protein: CASGLVVAGGQPQHF
CDR3 length: 13; V gene: TRBV18; J gene: TRBJ2-5; CDR3 protein: CASSDSLQETQYF
CDR3 length: 15; V gene: TRBV7-8; J gene: TRBJ1-4; CDR3 protein: CASSAGQGKNEKLFF
CDR3 length: 14; V gene: TRBV6-5; J gene: TRBJ1-1; CDR3 protein: CASRTRDRNTEAFF
CDR3 length: 12; V gene: TRBV7-2; J gene: TRBJ1-2; CDR3 protein: CASSFRGGGYTF
CDR3 length: 14; V gene: TRBV5-1; J gene: TRBJ1-1; CDR3 protein: CASTPSSSNTEAFF
CDR3 length: 14; V gene: TRBV4-3; J gene: TRBJ1-2; CDR3 protein: CASSQNSGAFGYTF
CDR3 length: 15; V gene: TRBV19; J gene: TRBJ2-3; CDR3 protein: CASSRTGTVSDTQYF
CDR3 length: 14; V gene: TRBV5-5; J gene: TRBJ2-7; CDR3 protein: CASSLGISVYEQYF
CDR3 length: 13; V gene: TRBV7-3; J gene: TRBJ2-1; CDR3 protein: CASSLAPGNEQFF
CDR3 length: 17; V gene: TRBV7-9; J gene: TRBJ2-5; CDR3 protein: CASSVRSGGSVGETQYF
CDR3 length: 15; V gene: TRBV7-9; J gene: TRBJ1-3; CDR3 protein: CASSYGPLSGNTIYF
CDR3 length: 12; V gene: TRBV12-1; J gene: TRBJ1-2; CDR3 protein: CASSSEVFGYTF
CDR3 length: 18; V gene: TRBV5-1; J gene: TRBJ1-6; CDR3 protein: CASSFFAQTGGGNSPLHF
CDR3 length: 15; V gene: TRBV6-1; J gene: TRBJ1-3; CDR3 protein: CASSDKRASGNTIYF
CDR3 length: 17; V gene: TRBV4-3; J gene: TRBJ2-1; CDR3 protein: CASSHFPGTASYNEQFF
CDR3 length: 16; V gene: TRBV6-1; J gene: TRBJ1-2; CDR3 protein: CASSEVMSGGDYGYTF
CDR3 length: 13; V gene: TRBV29-1; J gene: TRBJ2-7; CDR3 protein: CSVLGDRAPEQYF
CDR3 length: 14; V gene: TRBV6-5; J gene: TRBJ1-1; CDR3 protein: CASSSAGTNTEAFF
CDR3 length: 15; V gene: TRBV5-1; J gene: TRBJ2-1; CDR3 protein: CASRPGLADYNEQFF
CDR3 length: 13; V gene: TRBV10-3; J gene: TRBJ1-3; CDR3 protein: CAISESAAPTIYF
CDR3 length: 13; V gene: TRBV6-1; J gene: TRBJ1-4; CDR3 protein: CASRRTGREKLFF
CDR3 length: 13; V gene: TRBV5-4; J gene: TRBJ1-1; CDR3 protein: CASSLEPNAEAFF
CDR3 length: 17; V gene: TRBV5-1; J gene: TRBJ2-1; CDR3 protein: CASSLAPSGTAYNEQFF
CDR3 length: 11; V gene: TRBV20-1; J gene: TRBJ2-1; CDR3 protein: CSATKNNEQFF
CDR3 length: 15; V gene: TRBV5-8; J gene: TRBJ2-2; CDR3 protein: CASSLTTHNTGELFF
CDR3 length: 16; V gene: TRBV19; J gene: TRBJ1-6; CDR3 protein: CASSAEDRGRNSPLHF
CDR3 length: 13; V gene: TRBV2; J gene: TRBJ2-7; CDR3 protein: CASSEGRAYEQYF
CDR3 length: 14; V gene: TRBV9; J gene: TRBJ2-1; CDR3 protein: CASSVRGRTDEQFF
CDR3 length: 14; V gene: TRBV18; J gene: TRBJ1-1; CDR3 protein: CASSPLGTGSEAFF
CDR3 length: 13; V gene: TRBV6-5; J gene: TRBJ1-1; CDR3 protein: CASSYSPTTEAFF
CDR3 length: 11; V gene: TRBV2; J gene: TRBJ2-3; CDR3 protein: CASRFTDTQYF
CDR3 length: 14; V gene: TRBV9; J gene: TRBJ1-5; CDR3 protein: CASSVADSRQPQHF
CDR3 length: 15; V gene: TRBV6-1; J gene: TRBJ1-5; CDR3 protein: CASSEFTGKHQPQHF
CDR3 length: 13; V gene: TRBV7-8; J gene: TRBJ1-2; CDR3 protein: CASSLDQKRAYTF
CDR3 length: 16; V gene: TRBV6-1; J gene: TRBJ2-7; CDR3 protein: CAISGFLAGADYEQYF
CDR3 length: 15; V gene: TRBV5-1; J gene: TRBJ2-2; CDR3 protein: CASSLLRGGTGELFF